The following is a TCR beta chain sequence with its context. The antigen is undetermined. This table comes from immunoSEQ multiplex PCR, and its TCRdb copy is limited to in-frame clones, with some not included. The sample lists 25,000 to 30,000 clones; roughly 87% were seen once. This entry is derived from a study of lymphopenia after photon versus proton radiotherapy. Regarding the study as a whole: Relative stability marked proton patients; photon patients lost diversity and naive cells. Post-nadir diversity loss with photons came from oligoclonal expansion, particularly CD8+ Temra cells.

Germline CDR1 is SGDLS and CDR2 is YYNGEE. There are 17 residues in the CDR3. The V gene end was trimmed by 0 bases and the J gene end by 7 bases; junction bases not matched to a gene: 13. The sample consisted of peripheral blood, taken from a patient treated with photon-based radiotherapy. V usage is TRBV9 and J usage is TRBJ1-1; 9 bases are a match to TRBD1. The TCR sequence derives from a man aged 45-65 years with gastric cancer. CDR3 coding DNA: TGTGCCAGCAGCGTAGCAAGGGACAGGGTTGGGAGAAATGAAGCTTTCTTT. This gives the protein CASSVARDRVGRNEAFF. Complete variable domain (other parts from reference TRBV9 and TRBJ1-1): DSGVTQTPKHLITATGQRVTLRCSPRSGDLSVYWYQQSLDQGLQFLIQYYNGEERAKGNILERFSAQQFPDLHSELNLSSLELGDSALYFCASSVARDRVGRNEAFFGQGTRLTVV.